One and the same sample provided the 20 T cell receptor beta chains below, sequenced in a study of cytomegalovirus exposure and HLA in healthy donors. The PCR ran on 60 Vbeta and 13 Jbeta primers. The repertoire was sequenced with immunoSEQ multiplex PCR; TCRdb's copy has only in-frame clones and lacks some. The sample holds approximately 100,000 clones, roughly three quarters seen once. Sequencing was carried out using PBMCs. The receptors were gathered from a woman aged 40 to 50 in good health and CMV-seronegative.

This clone was counted once. The rearrangement joins TRBV7-9 to TRBJ2-7; the D is unclear. In germline, CDR1 is SEHNR, CDR2 FQNEAQ (reference sequence). The CDR3 has 14 amino acids. The V and J ends lost 5 bases and 1 base respectively, with 12 bases between them. Written as DNA, the CDR3 is TGTGCCAGCAGCCCAAGAACACTATCCTACGAGCAGTACTTC. It codes for CASSPRTLSYEQYF.

The rearrangement joins TRBV5-1 to TRBJ2-1; 7 bases agree with TRBD2. Trimming took 6 bases from V and 1 from J; bases not matched to a gene: 10. The CDR3 extends over 16 amino acids. Per germline, CDR1 SGHRS and CDR2 YFSETQ. CDR3 sequence (DNA): TGCGCCAGCATGAGGGGAGGGTCTGCTTCCTACAATGAGCAGTTCTTC. Translating gives CASMRGGSASYNEQFF.

The CDR3 DNA reads TGTGCCAGCAGCTTAGCGACTTCGGGACACGCAAGTGGCTACACCTTC. It specifies CASSLATSGHASGYTF. V is TRBV7-9 and J is TRBJ1-2; tentatively, D is TRBD1 (6 bases). Germline V gene data show CDR1 as SEHNR and CDR2 as FQNEAQ (reference sequence). V was trimmed by 0 bases and J by 7 bases, leaving 18 bases between them. The CDR3 has 16 amino acids.

J is TRBJ2-2 and V is TRBV29-1; TRBD2 matches at 9 bases. Germline CDR1 and CDR2: SQVTM and ANQGSEA. With 5 bases clipped from V and 7 bases from J, the junction kept 5 bases outside the gene matches. The CDR3 is 13 amino acids. The DNA of the CDR3 is TGCAGCGTTCGGCGGGGGGGTGACGGGGAGCTGTTTTTT. It yields the protein CSVRRGGDGELFF.

The V call is TRBV6-5, the J call TRBJ1-2; 10 nucleotides align to TRBD1. CDR1 and CDR2 from the germline V gene are MNHEY and SVGAGI. With 4 bases clipped from V and 4 bases from J, the junction kept 3 bases outside the gene matches. The CDR3 covers 14 residues. The CDR3 protein is CASSWTGGGYGYTF. The DNA for the CDR3 is TGTGCCAGCAGTTGGACAGGGGGTGGCTATGGCTACACCTTC.

This rearrangement joins TRBV18 to TRBJ2-2, with D maybe TRBD2 (5 bases). V lost 8 bases and J lost 5, with 15 bases in between. The CDR3 covers 14 residues. Per germline, CDR1 KGHSH and CDR2 LQKENI. This CDR3 reads CASHPGFGTGELFF. The CDR3 DNA is TGTGCCAGCCACCCGGGGTTTGGAACCGGGGAGCTGTTTTTT.

The V call is TRBV6-6, the J call TRBJ1-2, with 9 bases identical to TRBD1. The CDR3 covers 15 residues. V dropped 6 bases and J dropped 3; count of bases not matched to a gene: 8. From germline, CDR1 is MNHNY and CDR2 SVGAGI (reference sequence). The CDR3, as DNA: TGTGCCAGCAGCGGACGGGACAGGGTGGACTATGGCTACACCTTC. This gives the protein CASSGRDRVDYGYTF.

The CDR3 is CASSLASDYGYTF. The CDR3 nucleotides are TGTGCCAGCAGCTTGGCGTCGGACTATGGCTACACCTTC. The chain is built from TRBV5-6 and TRBJ1-2, with D uncertain. This CDR3 comprises 13 residues. V was shortened by 0 bases and J by 3 bases, with 6 bases between the two germline ends. The germline gives CDR1 SGHDT, CDR2 YYEEEE.

V is TRBV27 and J is TRBJ1-2, with 9 bases aligning to TRBD1. Trimming removed 5 bases from V and 4 bases from J; junction bases left unmatched: 2. Per germline, CDR1 MNHEY and CDR2 SMNVEV (reference sequence). The CDR3 has 13 amino acids. DNA of the CDR3: TGTGCCAGCAGTCCGACAGGGGGCTATGGCTACACCTTC. Translated, it gives CASSPTGGYGYTF.

This clone was recorded once. The V and J genes are TRBV7-9 and TRBJ2-7, with 12 positions matching TRBD2. Germline-derived CDR1 and CDR2 are SEHNR and FQNEAQ (reference sequence). This CDR3 contains 15 residues. Trimming cost V 0 bases and J 7 bases; bases outside gene matches: 4. DNA of the CDR3: TGTGCCAGCAGCTTAGCCGGACTAGCGGGGCATGAGCAGTACTTC. Translated, it gives CASSLAGLAGHEQYF.

The CDR3 DNA follows: TGTGCCAGCAGCCCCCTAGGTGGGAGTAATTCACCCCTCCACTTT. It encodes CASSPLGGSNSPLHF. This chain uses TRBV7-3 with TRBJ1-6; unclear D gene. The CDR3 sequence is 15 residues long. Germline CDR1 and CDR2: SGHTA and FQGTGA. V lost 5 bases and J 6 bases, leaving 14 bases between the germline ends.

This clone was found once. The V and J genes are TRBV7-9 and TRBJ1-2; 10 bases map to TRBD1. Trimming cost V 6 bases and J 2 bases; bases outside gene matches: 9. From germline, CDR1 is SEHNR and CDR2 FQNEAQ (reference sequence). This CDR3 has 16 residues. DNA of the CDR3: TGTGCCAGCAGGGCCGCGGGACAGGGGCAGAACTATGGCTACACCTTC. Its protein is CASRAAGQGQNYGYTF.

The chain combines TRBV4-2 with TRBJ1-2; D remains unclear. V dropped 8 bases and J dropped 1 base, with 14 bases sitting between them. The CDR3 length is 14 residues. CDR1 and CDR2 from the germline V gene are LGHNA and YNFKEQ. The chain's CDR3 is CASCPEPGNYGYTF. The CDR3 nucleotides read TGTGCCAGCTGTCCGGAACCGGGTAACTATGGCTACACCTTC.

CDR3 sequence reads: CARKKSSGNTIYF. CDR3 nucleotides: TGTGCCAGAAAGAAGAGTTCTGGAAACACCATATATTTT. The chain has TRBV2 and TRBJ1-3; D ambiguous. The CDR3 consists of 13 residues. The V gene lost 9 bases and the J gene lost 1 base, with 10 bases spanning the gap. Germline lookup yields CDR1 SNHLY and CDR2 FYNNEI.

This clone was counted a few times. This chain uses TRBV29-1 with TRBJ2-7; D is unresolved. Trimming removed 0 bases from V and 6 bases from J, with 15 bases in between. From germline, CDR1 is SQVTM and CDR2 ANQGSEA. The CDR3 has 14 residues. The CDR3 protein is CSVEDLGISAEQYF. The CDR3, as DNA: TGCAGCGTTGAAGATCTGGGCATCAGTGCCGAGCAGTACTTC.

This chain connects TRBV7-9 to TRBJ1-2; possible D gene TRBD1, 6 bases. The CDR3 has 13 amino acids. Trimming stripped 5 bases from V and 8 bases from J, with 15 bases between. Germline-derived CDR1 and CDR2 are SEHNR and FQNEAQ (reference sequence). The CDR3 region is CASSLGGAGGYTF. The DNA of the CDR3 is TGTGCCAGCAGCCTCGGGGGGGCAGGGGGCTACACCTTC. The full variable domain, rest sourced from reference TRBV7-9 and TRBJ1-2, is DTGVSQNPRHKITKRGQNVTFRCDPISEHNRLYWYRQTLGQGPEFLTYFQNEAQLEKSRLLSDRFSAERPKGSFSTLEIQRTEQGDSAMYLCASSLGGAGGYTFGSGTRLTVV.

The V and J genes are TRBV30 and TRBJ2-7, with a tentative D call TRBD2 (6 bases). Germline V gene sequence: CDR1 GTSNPN, CDR2 SVGIG (reference sequence). There are 13 residues in the CDR3. The V gene lost 0 bases and the J gene lost 4 bases, with 10 bases spanning the gap. CDR3 protein: CAWSVTAGYEQYF. CDR3 nucleotide sequence: TGTGCCTGGAGTGTAACGGCGGGATACGAGCAGTACTTC.

A few counts support this clone. The chain recombines TRBV5-8 with TRBJ1-1; D is unresolved. V was pared by 5 bases and J by 1 base, with 18 bases between. The CDR3 extends over 16 amino acids. The germline CDR1 and CDR2 sequences are SGHTS and YDEGEE. The CDR3 DNA is TGTGCCAGCAGACTGAGGGTCGCTTCAGGGAACACTGAAGCTTTCTTT. Its translation: CASRLRVASGNTEAFF.

The chain has TRBV5-1 and TRBJ1-5; D remains ambiguous. The CDR3 consists of 15 residues. The germline gives CDR1 SGHRS, CDR2 YFSETQ. Trimming shortened V by 4 bases and J by 1 base, and 12 bases separated the two germline ends. The chain's CDR3 is CASSPWTGSNQPQHF. For the CDR3, the DNA is TGCGCCAGCAGCCCCTGGACGGGGAGCAATCAGCCCCAGCATTTT.

This chain uses TRBV10-2 with TRBJ1-1; perhaps TRBD1 as D (6 bases). The CDR3 runs 16 residues. The V end lost 6 bases, the J end lost 2 bases, and 19 bases lay between the germline ends. CDR1 and CDR2 from the germline V gene are WSHSY and SAAADI. The CDR3 is CASRDPARTDNTEAFF. The CDR3 region has the DNA TGCGCCAGCAGGGATCCGGCCCGGACAGATAACACTGAAGCTTTCTTT.